The entry below gives a single TCR beta chain sequence along with its context. Original handling: Because ImmunoSEQ provided only junction sequences with no quality scores, the filtering differed. Here immunoSEQ multiplex PCR was the method, and the copy in TCRdb shows in-frame clones only, minus some. Clonal size and the V and J genes are those of that table, whereas D and trimming came from the DNA. The sample holds around 2.1 million clones, under 97% seen once. The sample is drawn from a study of shared clonotypes between healthy human individuals. Sequencing was done on a sample of naive CD4+ T cells sorted from blood. Described subset: CD45RA+ positively selected. This sequence was found in a young man in good health.

CDR3 sequence reads: CASSPRAEGTQYF. For the CDR3, the DNA is TGTGCCAGCAGCCCCCGAGCGGAAGGGACCCAGTACTTC. V usage is TRBV9 and J usage is TRBJ2-5; the D gene is possibly TRBD2 (5 bases). CDR3 size: 13 residues. Germline CDR1 is SGDLS and CDR2 is YYNGEE. V was cut by 4 bases and J by 7 bases, with 14 bases left in between.